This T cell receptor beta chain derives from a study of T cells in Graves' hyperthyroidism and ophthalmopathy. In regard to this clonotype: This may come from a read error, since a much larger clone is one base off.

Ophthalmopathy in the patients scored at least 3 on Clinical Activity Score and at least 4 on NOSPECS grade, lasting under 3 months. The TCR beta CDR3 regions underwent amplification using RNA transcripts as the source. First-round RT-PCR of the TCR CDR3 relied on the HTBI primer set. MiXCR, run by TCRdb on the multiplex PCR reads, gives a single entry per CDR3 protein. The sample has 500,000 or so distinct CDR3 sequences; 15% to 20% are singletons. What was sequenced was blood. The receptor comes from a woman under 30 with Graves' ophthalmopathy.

DNA for the CDR3: TGCGGCCTCGAGGGGGGGGGAATCGACTCCTACGAGCAGTACTTC. Protein sequence: CGLEGGGIDSYEQYF. The J gene is TRBJ2-7, the V gene TRBV20-1; possible D gene TRBD2, 7 bases. Germline CDR1 DFQATT, CDR2 SNEGSKA (reference sequence). This CDR3 is 15 amino acids long.